These 3 T cell receptor beta chains were all obtained from the same sample, sequenced in a study of blood T cells in healthy people across ages. It was with a sample-barcoded 5' primer and a J-beta primer mix that a second PCR of about 6 to 11 cycles was run. TCRdb redid the calling of the 5' RACE reads with MiXCR, one entry per CDR3 protein. This table has about 640,000 distinct CDR3 sequences, roughly 30% appearing once. The specimen sequenced was blood. Receptors originate from a woman at least 80 years old in good health.

This clonotype was counted many times. The V call is TRBV20-1, the J call TRBJ2-3; D not certain. V was cut by 5 bases and J by 0 bases, with 9 bases left in between. The CDR3 consists of 13 residues. Germline-derived CDR1 and CDR2 are DFQATT and SNEGSKA (reference sequence). CDR3 loop: CSAGPSSTDTQYF. The CDR3 bases are TGCAGTGCTGGCCCGTCTAGCACAGATACGCAGTATTTT.

This clonotype came up a few times. The rearrangement joins TRBV6-2 or TRBV6-3 to TRBJ2-5; D is possibly TRBD2 (6 bases). The J call is in doubt because the DNA end fits TRBJ2-7 better. The CDR3 is 13 residues long. The germline V gene has CDR1 MNHEY and CDR2 SVGEGT. The CDR3 nucleotides read TGTGCCAGCAGTTACCGGGAGAATGACGAGCAGTACTTC. Protein sequence: CASSYRENDEQYF.

The V and J genes are TRBV7-2 and TRBJ1-2, with D possibly matching TRBD1 (5 bases). V was trimmed by 5 bases and J by 4 bases, leaving 17 bases between them. The CDR3 is made up of 15 amino acids. Germline CDR1 SGHTA, CDR2 FQGNSA. CDR3 region: CASSPTVGQGYGYTF. Here the CDR3 DNA reads TGTGCCAGCAGCCCAACAGTTGGGCAGGGCTATGGCTACACCTTC.